This is a list of T cell receptor beta chains from one sample in a study of spatial heterogeneity in lung cancer. One entry per CDR3 protein results from TCRdb running MiXCR on the 5' RACE reads. The sample shows over 45,000 distinct CDR3 sequences, about 11% of them seen only once. The sample in question was PBMCs, obtained at follow-up. The receptors stem from a male donor with early-stage non-small cell lung cancer. Both conserved end residues are part of each CDR3. The D gene is left open where the match is weak. A row's size may be missing; if present it is once, few, many or a size class.

clone_size	d_call	v_call	j_call	cdr3_nt	cdr3_aa
few	-	TRBV5-8	TRBJ2-7	TGTGCCAGCAGCTTGAACTCGTACGAGCAGTACTTC	CASSLNSYEQYF
-	-	TRBV24-1	TRBJ2-3	TGTGCCACCAGTGAGGCGGGGCCAGATACGCAGTATTTT	CATSEAGPDTQYF
many	TRBD2	TRBV7-2	TRBJ2-5	TGTGCCAGCAGCTCGTTAGCGGGGGCAGAGACCCAGTACTTC	CASSSLAGAETQYF
many	TRBD1	TRBV3-1	TRBJ1-1	TGTGCCAGCAGGTTACAGGGGGCGCGTAGGGACACTGAAGCTTTCTTT	CASRLQGARRDTEAFF
many	-	TRBV5-1	TRBJ2-1	TGCGCCAGCAGCTTGGGGGCGGGGCCGTCCTACAATGAGCAGTTCTTC	CASSLGAGPSYNEQFF
-	-	TRBV21-1	TRBJ1-2	TGTGCCAGCAGCGGGTTTTCTAATAATCACAGCTATGGCTACACCTTC	CASSGFSNNHSYGYTF
many	TRBD2	TRBV6-6	TRBJ2-1	TGTGCCAGCAGTTCCGCCGGGACTAGCGGGCGTAGCTCCTACAATGAGCAGTTCTTC	CASSSAGTSGRSSYNEQFF
many	-	TRBV19	TRBJ1-2	TGTGCCAGTAGTCCCTTGGACAGTACCTATGGCTACACCTTC	CASSPLDSTYGYTF
-	TRBD1	TRBV12-3/TRBV12-4	TRBJ2-7	TGTGCCAGCAGTTCACCGGGACAGGGTGGGTACGAGCAGTACTTC	CASSSPGQGGYEQYF
many	-	TRBV5-4	TRBJ2-1	TGTGCCAGCAGCTTAGGCCTCTCCTACAATGAGCAGTTCTTC	CASSLGLSYNEQFF
many	-	TRBV7-2	TRBJ1-5	TGTGCCAGCAGCTTAGGTAGGGTTGGACAGCCCCAGCATTTT	CASSLGRVGQPQHF
few	-	TRBV12-3/TRBV12-4	TRBJ1-1	TGTGCCAGCAGATCCAGATACCAGGTAGAAGCTTTCTTT	CASRSRYQVEAFF
-	-	TRBV9	TRBJ1-1	TGTGCCAGCAGCGGAGTTGAGAGCACGGTCGCTTTCTTT	CASSGVESTVAFF
many	TRBD1	TRBV7-2	TRBJ2-3	TGTGCCAGCAGCCCCGGGACAGGGGGTGATACGCAGTATTTT	CASSPGTGGDTQYF
many	-	TRBV7-6	TRBJ2-6	TGTGCCAGCAGCTTAGGCCCGAGCTCTGGGGCCAACGTCCTGACTTTC	CASSLGPSSGANVLTF
-	-	TRBV7-9	TRBJ2-7	TGTGCCAGCAGCTCCGGGCCAACAGGGATCCACGAGCAGTACTTC	CASSSGPTGIHEQYF
many	-	TRBV6-6	TRBJ1-5	TGTGCCAGCAGCCCTATGGGGGGCCTACATCAGCCCCAGCATTTT	CASSPMGGLHQPQHF
many	-	TRBV29-1	TRBJ2-1	TGCAGCGTTGAATCCCCCAGGTTCAATGAGCAGTTCTTC	CSVESPRFNEQFF
-	-	TRBV5-4	TRBJ2-3	TGTGCCAGCAGCTTGGTTCAAGTTACAGATACGCAGTATTTT	CASSLVQVTDTQYF
-	-	TRBV6-2/TRBV6-3	TRBJ2-6	TGTGCCAGCACCCAGAGACAGTCTGGGGCCAACGTCCTGACTTTC	CASTQRQSGANVLTF
-	-	TRBV6-6	TRBJ2-5	TGTGCCAGCAGTTACGGGTTGCGGAAAGAGACCCAGTACTTC	CASSYGLRKETQYF
few	TRBD2	TRBV29-1	TRBJ2-2	TGCAGCATTAGCGGGAGAGGAGCGAACACCGGGGAGCTGTTTTTT	CSISGRGANTGELFF
few	TRBD2	TRBV6-5	TRBJ2-1	TGTGCCAGCAGTTCGGGAGGGCTTTTTCCGGGTGAGCAGTTCTTC	CASSSGGLFPGEQFF
many	-	TRBV12-3/TRBV12-4	TRBJ2-5	TGTGCCAGCAGTACCCGGGACCGACAAGAGACCCAGTACTTC	CASSTRDRQETQYF
many	-	TRBV20-1	TRBJ2-2	TGCAGTGCCGCCTCCCAAACGGCCGGGGAGCTGTTTTTT	CSAASQTAGELFF
few	-	TRBV2	TRBJ2-5	TGTGCCACCCTCAATGAGGCAGATAAGACCCAGTACTTC	CATLNEADKTQYF
many	-	TRBV20-1	TRBJ2-7	TGCAGTGCTAGTTCCTACGAGCAGTACTTC	CSASSYEQYF
-	TRBD1	TRBV20-1	TRBJ1-4	TGCAGTGCTAGAGACCGGACAGGGGCAGGTGAAAAACTGTTTTTT	CSARDRTGAGEKLFF
-	-	TRBV3-1	TRBJ2-3	TGTGCCAGCAGCGCCTTGCAGAGCACAGATACGCAGTATTTT	CASSALQSTDTQYF
few	-	TRBV12-3/TRBV12-4	TRBJ1-4	TGTGCCAGCAGTTTCGGTGCAACTAATGAAAAACTGTTTTTT	CASSFGATNEKLFF
-	-	TRBV18	TRBJ2-3	TGTGCCAGCTCACCACGTGTGACAGGAACCAGCACAGATACGCAGTATTTT	CASSPRVTGTSTDTQYF